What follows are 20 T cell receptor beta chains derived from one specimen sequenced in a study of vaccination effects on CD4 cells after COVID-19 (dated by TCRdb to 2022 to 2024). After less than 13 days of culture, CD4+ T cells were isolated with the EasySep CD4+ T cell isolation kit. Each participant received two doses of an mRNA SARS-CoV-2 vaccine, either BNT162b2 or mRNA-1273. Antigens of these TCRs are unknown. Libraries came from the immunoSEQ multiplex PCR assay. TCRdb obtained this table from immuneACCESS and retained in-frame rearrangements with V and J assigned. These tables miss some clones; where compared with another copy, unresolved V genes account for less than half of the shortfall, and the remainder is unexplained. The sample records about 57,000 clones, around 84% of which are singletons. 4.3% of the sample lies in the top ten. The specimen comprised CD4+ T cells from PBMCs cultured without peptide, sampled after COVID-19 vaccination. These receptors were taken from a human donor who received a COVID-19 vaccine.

The CDR3 region is CAWSVLAGRNTGELFF. For the CDR3, the DNA is TGTGCCTGGAGTGTACTGGCGGGGAGGAACACCGGGGAGCTGTTTTTT. The chain has TRBV30 and TRBJ2-2, with D maybe TRBD2 (6 bases). The V end lost 0 bases, the J end lost 1 base, and 12 bases lay between the germline ends. Germline V CDR1 and CDR2: GTSNPN, SVGIG (reference sequence). The CDR3 consists of 16 residues.

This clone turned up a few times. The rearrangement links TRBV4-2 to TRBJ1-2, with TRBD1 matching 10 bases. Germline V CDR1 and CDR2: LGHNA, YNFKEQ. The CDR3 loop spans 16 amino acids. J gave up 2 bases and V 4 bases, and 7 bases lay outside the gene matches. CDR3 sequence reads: CASSPGQGGRNYGYTF. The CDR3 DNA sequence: TGTGCCAGCAGCCCTGGACAGGGGGGACGAAACTATGGCTACACCTTC.

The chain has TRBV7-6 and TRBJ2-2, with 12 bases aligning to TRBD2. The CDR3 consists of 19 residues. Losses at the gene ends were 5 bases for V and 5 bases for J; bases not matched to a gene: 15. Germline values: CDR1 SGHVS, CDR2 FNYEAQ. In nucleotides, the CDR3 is TGTGCCAGCAGCCCGAGACTAGCGGGAGTTAAAGGGTTTACCGGGGAGCTGTTTTTT. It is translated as CASSPRLAGVKGFTGELFF.

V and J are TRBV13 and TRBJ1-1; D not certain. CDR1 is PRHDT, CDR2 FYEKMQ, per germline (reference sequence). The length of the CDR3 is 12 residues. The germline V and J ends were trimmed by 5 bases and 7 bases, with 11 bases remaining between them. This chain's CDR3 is CASSAQRNEAFF. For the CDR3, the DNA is TGTGCCAGCAGCGCCCAGAGGAATGAAGCTTTCTTT.

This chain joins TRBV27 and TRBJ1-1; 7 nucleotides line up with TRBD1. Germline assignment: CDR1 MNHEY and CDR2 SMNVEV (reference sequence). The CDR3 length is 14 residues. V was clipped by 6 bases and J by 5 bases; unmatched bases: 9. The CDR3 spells CASSTAGGRTEAFF. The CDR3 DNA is TGTGCCAGCAGCACCGCAGGGGGGAGGACTGAAGCTTTCTTT.

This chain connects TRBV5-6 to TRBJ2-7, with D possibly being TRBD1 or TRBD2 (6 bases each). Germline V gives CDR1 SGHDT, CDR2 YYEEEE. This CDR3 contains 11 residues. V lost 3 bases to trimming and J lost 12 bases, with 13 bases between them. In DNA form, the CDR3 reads TGTGCCAGCAGCTCGGAGGGGGGATTGTACTTC. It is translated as CASSSEGGLYF.

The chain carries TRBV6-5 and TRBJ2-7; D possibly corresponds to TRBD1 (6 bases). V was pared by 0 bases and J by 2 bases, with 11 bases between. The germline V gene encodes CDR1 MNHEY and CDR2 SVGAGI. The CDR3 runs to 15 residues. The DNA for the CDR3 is TGTGCCAGCAGTTACTCGTTACAGGGTACCTACGAGCAGTACTTC. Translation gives CASSYSLQGTYEQYF.

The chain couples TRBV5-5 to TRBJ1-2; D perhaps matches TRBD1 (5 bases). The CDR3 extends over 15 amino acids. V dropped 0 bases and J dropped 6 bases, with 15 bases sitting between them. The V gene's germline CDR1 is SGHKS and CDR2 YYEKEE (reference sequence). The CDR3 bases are TGTGCCAGCAGCTTGGCCGCCTCGGAGGGGAATGGCTACACCTTC. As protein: CASSLAASEGNGYTF. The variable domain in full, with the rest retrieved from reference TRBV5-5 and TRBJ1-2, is DAGVTQSPTHLIKTRGQQVTLRCSPISGHKSVSWYQQVLGQGPQFIFQYYEKEERGRGNFPDRFSARQFPNYSSELNVNALLLGDSALYLCASSLAASEGNGYTFGSGTRLTVV.

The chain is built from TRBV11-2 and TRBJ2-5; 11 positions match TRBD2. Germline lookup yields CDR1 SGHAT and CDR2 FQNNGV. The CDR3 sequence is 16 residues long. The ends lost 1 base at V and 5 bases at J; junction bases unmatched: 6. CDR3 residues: CASSLGPLAGGETQYF. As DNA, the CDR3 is TGTGCCAGCAGCTTAGGCCCTTTAGCGGGGGGGGAGACCCAGTACTTC.

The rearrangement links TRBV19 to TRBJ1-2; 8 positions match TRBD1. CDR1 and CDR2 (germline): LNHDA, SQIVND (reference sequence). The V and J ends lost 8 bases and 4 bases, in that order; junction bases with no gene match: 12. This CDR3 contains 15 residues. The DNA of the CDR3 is TGTGCCAGTCAACCCAGCAGGGGGCTCTCCTATGGCTACACCTTC. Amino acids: CASQPSRGLSYGYTF.

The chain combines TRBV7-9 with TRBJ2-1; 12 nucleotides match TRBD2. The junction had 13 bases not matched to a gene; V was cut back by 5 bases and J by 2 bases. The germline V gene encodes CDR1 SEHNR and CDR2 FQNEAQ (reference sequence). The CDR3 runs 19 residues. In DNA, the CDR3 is TGTGCCAGCAGCCAGACGGTCCCGACTAGCGGGAGTCCCTACAATGAGCAGTTCTTC. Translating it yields CASSQTVPTSGSPYNEQFF. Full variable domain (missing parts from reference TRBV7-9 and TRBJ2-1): DTGVSQNPRHKITKRGQNVTFRCDPISEHNRLYWYRQTLGQGPEFLTYFQNEAQLEKSRLLSDRFSAERPKGSFSTLEIQRTEQGDSAMYLCASSQTVPTSGSPYNEQFFGPGTRLTVL.

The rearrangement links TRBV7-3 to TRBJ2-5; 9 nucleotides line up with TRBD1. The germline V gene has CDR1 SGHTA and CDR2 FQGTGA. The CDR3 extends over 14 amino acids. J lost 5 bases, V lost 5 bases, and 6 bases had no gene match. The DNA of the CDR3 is TGTGCCAGCAGCCGGACAGGGGTGGGCGAGACCCAGTACTTC. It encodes CASSRTGVGETQYF.

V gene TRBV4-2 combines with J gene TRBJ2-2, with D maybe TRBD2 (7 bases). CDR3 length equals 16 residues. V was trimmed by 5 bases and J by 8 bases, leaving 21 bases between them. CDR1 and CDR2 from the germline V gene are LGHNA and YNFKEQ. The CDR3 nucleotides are TGTGCCAGCAGCTCACGACTAGAGGGGGGGAGAGGGGAGCTGTTTTTT. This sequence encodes CASSSRLEGGRGELFF.

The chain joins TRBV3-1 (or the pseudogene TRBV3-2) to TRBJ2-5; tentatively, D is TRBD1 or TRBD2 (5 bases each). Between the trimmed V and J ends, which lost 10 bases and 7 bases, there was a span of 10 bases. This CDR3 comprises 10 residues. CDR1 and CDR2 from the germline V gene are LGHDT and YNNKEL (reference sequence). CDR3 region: CATSGGTQYF. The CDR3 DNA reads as TGTGCCACCAGTGGGGGGACCCAGTACTTC.

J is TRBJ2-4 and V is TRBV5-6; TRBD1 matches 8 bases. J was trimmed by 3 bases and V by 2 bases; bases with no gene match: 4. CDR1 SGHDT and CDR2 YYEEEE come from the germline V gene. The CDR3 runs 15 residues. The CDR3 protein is CASSLQGVGKNIQYF. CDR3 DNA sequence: TGTGCCAGCAGCTTACAGGGGGTTGGCAAAAACATTCAGTACTTC.

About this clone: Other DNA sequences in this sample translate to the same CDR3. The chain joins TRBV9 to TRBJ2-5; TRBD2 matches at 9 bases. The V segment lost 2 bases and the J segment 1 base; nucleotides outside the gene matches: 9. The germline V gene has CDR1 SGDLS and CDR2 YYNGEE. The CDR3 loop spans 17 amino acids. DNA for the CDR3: TGTGCCAGCAGCGTTTCATCGAGCGGGAGGATCCAAGAGACCCAGTACTTC. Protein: CASSVSSSGRIQETQYF.

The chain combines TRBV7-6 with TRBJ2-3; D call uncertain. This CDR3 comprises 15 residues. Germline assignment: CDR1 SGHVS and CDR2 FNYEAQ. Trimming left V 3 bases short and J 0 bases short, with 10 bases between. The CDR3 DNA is TGTGCCAGCAGCTTTCGTCCCGGAAGCACAGATACGCAGTATTTT. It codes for CASSFRPGSTDTQYF.

Here the CDR3 reads CASSSTINQPQHF. CDR3 nucleotides: TGTGCCAGCAGTAGCACGATCAATCAGCCCCAGCATTTT. V usage is TRBV6-5 and J usage is TRBJ1-5, with D unclear. CDR1 is MNHEY, CDR2 SVGAGI, per germline. This CDR3 has 13 residues. V was shortened by 5 bases and J by 3 bases, with 8 bases between the two germline ends.

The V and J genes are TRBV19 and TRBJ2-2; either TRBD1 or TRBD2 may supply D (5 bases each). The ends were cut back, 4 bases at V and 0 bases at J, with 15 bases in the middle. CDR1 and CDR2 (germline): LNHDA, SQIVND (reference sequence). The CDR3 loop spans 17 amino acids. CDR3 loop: CASSTAGSYSNTGELFF. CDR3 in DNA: TGTGCCAGTAGTACGGCAGGGAGCTATTCGAACACCGGGGAGCTGTTTTTT.

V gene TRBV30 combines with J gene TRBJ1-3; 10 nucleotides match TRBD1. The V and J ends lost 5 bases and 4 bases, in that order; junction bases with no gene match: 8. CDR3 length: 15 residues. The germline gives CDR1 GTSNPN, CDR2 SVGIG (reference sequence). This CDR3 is CAWALGTGAGNTIYF. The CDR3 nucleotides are TGTGCCTGGGCCCTGGGGACAGGGGCCGGAAACACCATATATTTT. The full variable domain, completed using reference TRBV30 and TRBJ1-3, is SQTIHQWPATLVQPVGSPLSLECTVEGTSNPNLYWYRQAAGRGLQLLFYSVGIGQISSEVPQNLSASRPQDRQFILSSKKLLLSDSGFYLCAWALGTGAGNTIYFGEGSWLTVV.